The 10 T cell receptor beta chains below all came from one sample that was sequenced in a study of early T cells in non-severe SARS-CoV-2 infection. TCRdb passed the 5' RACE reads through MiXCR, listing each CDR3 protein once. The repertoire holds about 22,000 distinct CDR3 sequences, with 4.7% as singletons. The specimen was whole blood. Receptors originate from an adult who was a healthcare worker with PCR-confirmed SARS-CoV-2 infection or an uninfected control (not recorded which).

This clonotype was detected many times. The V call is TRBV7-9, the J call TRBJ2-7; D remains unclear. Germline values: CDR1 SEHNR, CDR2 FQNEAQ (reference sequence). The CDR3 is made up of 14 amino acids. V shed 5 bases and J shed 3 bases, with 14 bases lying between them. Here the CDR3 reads CASSPGGPVYEQYF. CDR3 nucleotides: TGTGCCAGCAGCCCAGGTGGCCCTGTCTACGAGCAGTACTTC.

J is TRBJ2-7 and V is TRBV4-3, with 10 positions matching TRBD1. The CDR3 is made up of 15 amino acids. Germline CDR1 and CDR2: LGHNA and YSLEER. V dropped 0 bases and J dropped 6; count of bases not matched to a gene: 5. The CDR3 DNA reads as TGCGCCAGCAGCCAAGATCGGACAGGGGGGGCCGAGCAGTACTTC. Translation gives CASSQDRTGGAEQYF.

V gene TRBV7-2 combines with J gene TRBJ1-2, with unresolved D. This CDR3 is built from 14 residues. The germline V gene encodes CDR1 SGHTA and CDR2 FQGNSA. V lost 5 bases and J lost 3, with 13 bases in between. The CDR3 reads CASSTGPGDYGYTF. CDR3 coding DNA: TGTGCCAGCAGCACTGGACCGGGAGACTATGGCTACACCTTC.

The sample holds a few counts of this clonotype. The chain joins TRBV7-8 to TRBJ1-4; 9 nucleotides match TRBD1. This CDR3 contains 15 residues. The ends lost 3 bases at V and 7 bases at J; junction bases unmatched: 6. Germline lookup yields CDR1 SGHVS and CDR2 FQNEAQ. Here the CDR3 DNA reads TGTGCCAGCAGCTTGGCGACAGGGGGGGCTGAAAAACTGTTTTTT. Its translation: CASSLATGGAEKLFF.

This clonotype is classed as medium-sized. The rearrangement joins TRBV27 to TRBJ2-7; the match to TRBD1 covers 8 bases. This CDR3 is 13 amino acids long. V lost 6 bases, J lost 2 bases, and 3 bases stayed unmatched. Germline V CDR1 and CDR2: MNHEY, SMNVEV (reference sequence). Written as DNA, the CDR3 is TGTGCCAGCAGCGGACAGGGCGCCTACGAGCAGTACTTC. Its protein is CASSGQGAYEQYF.

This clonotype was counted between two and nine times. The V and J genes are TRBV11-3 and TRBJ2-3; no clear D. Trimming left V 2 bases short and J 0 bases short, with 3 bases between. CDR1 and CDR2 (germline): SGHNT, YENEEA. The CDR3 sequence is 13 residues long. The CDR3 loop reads CASSLTSTDTQYF. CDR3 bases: TGTGCCAGCAGCTTAACTAGCACAGATACGCAGTATTTT.

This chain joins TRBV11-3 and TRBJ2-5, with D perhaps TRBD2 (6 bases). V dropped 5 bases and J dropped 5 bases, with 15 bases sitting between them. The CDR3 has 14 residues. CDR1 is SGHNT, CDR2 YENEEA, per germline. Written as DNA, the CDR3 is TGTGCCAGCAGCCAGGTAGCTAGCGCGGAGACCCAGTACTTC. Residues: CASSQVASAETQYF. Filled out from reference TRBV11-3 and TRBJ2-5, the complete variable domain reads EAGVVQSPRYKIIEKKQPVAFWCNPISGHNTLYWYLQNLGQGPELLIRYENEEAVDDSQLPKDRFSAERLKGVDSTLKIQPAELGDSAVYLCASSQVASAETQYFGPGTRLLVL.

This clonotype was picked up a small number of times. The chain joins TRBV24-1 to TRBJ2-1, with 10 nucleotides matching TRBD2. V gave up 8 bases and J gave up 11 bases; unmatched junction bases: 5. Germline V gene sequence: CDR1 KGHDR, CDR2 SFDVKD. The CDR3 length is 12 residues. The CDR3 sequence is CATKASGSKQFF. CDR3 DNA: TGTGCCACCAAGGCTAGCGGGAGCAAGCAGTTCTTC.

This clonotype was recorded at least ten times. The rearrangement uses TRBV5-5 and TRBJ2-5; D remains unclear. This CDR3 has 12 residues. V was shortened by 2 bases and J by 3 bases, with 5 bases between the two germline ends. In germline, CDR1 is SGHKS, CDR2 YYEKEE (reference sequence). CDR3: CASSFDKETQYF. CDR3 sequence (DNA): TGTGCCAGCAGCTTCGATAAAGAGACCCAGTACTTC.

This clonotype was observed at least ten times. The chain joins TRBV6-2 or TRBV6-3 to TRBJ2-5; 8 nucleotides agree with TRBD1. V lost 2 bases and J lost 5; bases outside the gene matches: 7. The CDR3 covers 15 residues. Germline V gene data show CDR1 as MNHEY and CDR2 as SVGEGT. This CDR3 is CASSYRRTGLETQYF. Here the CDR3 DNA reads TGTGCCAGCAGTTACCGGAGGACAGGGTTGGAGACCCAGTACTTC.